This TCR beta chain derives from a study of shared clonotypes between healthy human individuals. Whole-study context: The study enrolled a couple of women and three men aged 18 to 49. Findings and caveats of the study: Clonotype sharing among donors was thought likely to change with sequencing depth.

This CDR3 is built from 15 residues. The J segment lost 6 bases and the V segment lost 8 bases, leaving 14 bases of the junction unmatched. Germline CDR1 and CDR2: LNHNV and YYDKDF (reference sequence). A few counts support this clone. Its matching antigen is unknown. A deep-level run was used for the assay. An even split of each subset's genomic DNA across several immunoSEQ plates was performed. Clones were read by immunoSEQ multiplex PCR, and TCRdb kept only the in-frame ones, dropping some. Of hundreds of thousands of clones in the sample, about three quarters were seen once. This receptor was identified in a woman aged 25-40 years in good health. Sequencing was carried out using memory CD4+ T cells sorted from blood. Subset described: CD45RA-negative fraction. The chain links TRBV15 to TRBJ2-5, with 8 bases aligning to TRBD1. DNA of the CDR3: TGTGCCACCCAGGACAGGGTCGGGGTGGAAAAGACCCAGTACTTC. Its translation is CATQDRVGVEKTQYF.